The next 11 T cell receptor beta chains were all read from a single sample in a study of neurological immune-mediated disorders. TCRdb used MiXCR to reprocess the 5' RACE reads, holding one entry per CDR3 protein. This sample has over 25,000 distinct CDR3 sequences, with over 20% found just once. The specimen was PBMCs. The receptors stem from a woman aged 55-69 years in good health.

This clonotype has a count of ten or more. CDR3 bases: TGTGCCAGCAGCCGTCGGCGGGAAGGGGCAGAGACCCAGTACTTC. Translated: CASSRRREGAETQYF. The chain links TRBV3-1 to TRBJ2-5; possibly TRBD2 for D (6 bases). V lost 4 bases and J 4 bases, leaving 16 bases between the germline ends. CDR3 length: 15 amino acids. The germline CDR1 and CDR2 sequences are LGHDT and YNNKEL (reference sequence).

There are many counts of this clonotype. The J gene is TRBJ2-3, the V gene TRBV2, with 10 bases that match TRBD2. Germline trimming cut 7 bases from V and 2 bases from J; bases unmatched to any gene: 6. Germline CDR1 reads SNHLY; CDR2 reads FYNNEI. This CDR3 is built from 15 residues. Here the CDR3 DNA reads TGTGCCAGCACGGAGCGGGGGGGACCCACAGATACGCAGTATTTT. It is translated as CASTERGGPTDTQYF.

This clonotype was observed at least ten times. The chain uses TRBV5-1 and TRBJ1-1, with D perhaps TRBD1 (6 bases). CDR3 size: 14 residues. The V end lost 1 base, the J end lost 3 bases, and 10 bases lay between the germline ends. Germline loops: CDR1 SGHRS, CDR2 YFSETQ. The CDR3, as DNA: TGCGCCAGCAGCTTGTTGGACAGCGACACTGAAGCTTTCTTT. Protein: CASSLLDSDTEAFF. The variable domain in full, with the rest retrieved from reference TRBV5-1 and TRBJ1-1, is KAGVTQTPRYLIKTRGQQVTLSCSPISGHRSVSWYQQTPGQGLQFLFEYFSETQRNKGNFPGRFSGRQFSNSRSEMNVSTLELGDSALYLCASSLLDSDTEAFFGQGTRLTVV.

This clonotype counts as large (0.1 to 1%). The chain links TRBV29-1 to TRBJ2-7; TRBD2 is a possible D gene (6 bases). The V gene's germline CDR1 is SQVTM and CDR2 ANQGSEA. The V end was cut by 4 bases, the J end by 7 bases, with 29 bases between. CDR3 length: 17 residues. The CDR3 is CSVAVWINPGRYREQYF. CDR3 coding DNA: TGCAGCGTTGCCGTGTGGATCAACCCAGGGAGGTATAGGGAGCAGTACTTC.

This clonotype showed up many times. The gene calls are TRBV25-1 and TRBJ1-1; D possibly corresponds to TRBD1 (6 bases). The CDR3 loop spans 15 amino acids. The germline V gene encodes CDR1 MGHDK and CDR2 SYGVNS. V shed 3 bases and J shed 4 bases, with 15 bases lying between them. The CDR3 coding sequence is TGTGCCAGCAGTGACCCCTCGGGGGCTGTCACTGAAGCTTTCTTT. It translates to CASSDPSGAVTEAFF.

This clonotype was seen more than once but under ten times. The chain employs TRBV20-1 and TRBJ2-2; weak D call: TRBD2 (7 bases). The V end lost 5 bases, the J end lost 3 bases, and 19 bases lay between the germline ends. In germline, CDR1 is DFQATT, CDR2 SNEGSKA (reference sequence). The CDR3 totals 16 residues. This chain's CDR3 is CSARAGAWVYTGELFF. CDR3 coding DNA: TGCAGTGCTCGGGCGGGGGCGTGGGTATACACCGGGGAGCTGTTTTTT.

This clonotype was seen many times. This sequence joins TRBV5-1 and TRBJ2-2; 9 nucleotides match TRBD1. V was clipped by 1 base and J by 7 bases; unmatched bases: 11. This CDR3 comprises 17 residues. Germline values: CDR1 SGHRS, CDR2 YFSETQ. In DNA, the CDR3 is TGCGCCAGCAGCTTGTCCGGGACAGGGAATTTAGGCGGGGAGCTGTTTTTT. It encodes CASSLSGTGNLGGELFF.

In its sample, this clonotype was seen many times. The genes are TRBV4-3 and TRBJ2-3; D gene ambiguous. Germline loops: CDR1 LGHNA, CDR2 YSLEER. This CDR3 is 15 amino acids long. Trimming removed 0 bases from V and 2 bases from J, with 9 bases in between. CDR3 residues: CASSQDRLYTDTQYF. The CDR3 coding sequence is TGCGCCAGCAGCCAAGATCGGCTTTACACAGATACGCAGTATTTT.

This clonotype came up many times. This chain connects TRBV5-1 to TRBJ2-2; D uncertain. Germline V lookup: CDR1 SGHRS, CDR2 YFSETQ. Trimming took 0 bases from V and 2 from J, leaving 5 bases between them. The length of the CDR3 is 14 residues. In DNA, the CDR3 is TGCGCCAGCAGCTTGGATCCAAACACCGGGGAGCTGTTTTTT. Translation gives CASSLDPNTGELFF.

This clonotype was detected ten times or more. The CDR3 loop reads CASSYTGTREYEQFF. The CDR3 DNA reads TGTGCCAGCAGTTATACCGGGACTAGGGAATACGAGCAGTTCTTC. The chain carries TRBV6-5 and TRBJ2-1, with 8 nucleotides matching TRBD2. The V gene end was trimmed by 3 bases and the J gene end by 10 bases; junction bases not matched to a gene: 11. The CDR3 extends over 15 amino acids. Germline V gives CDR1 MNHEY, CDR2 SVGAGI.

This clonotype has ten or more counts. The chain has TRBV6-1 and TRBJ1-5, with TRBD1 matching 7 bases. The CDR3 is 15 amino acids. The junction had 8 bases not matched to a gene; V was cut back by 7 bases and J by 2 bases. Germline V gene data show CDR1 as MNHNS and CDR2 as SASEGT. The CDR3 protein is CASISDRFGNQPQHF. CDR3 in DNA: TGTGCCAGCATTTCGGACAGGTTTGGCAATCAGCCCCAGCATTTT.